This TCR beta chain was sequenced during a study of tissue T cells after allogeneic stem cell transplantation. Only a few counts were recorded for this clone. The antigen is undetermined. Gene names and germline match the mouse. Sequencing ends 1 residue short of the CDR3 end; the germline J gene provides the rest. Using immunoSEQ multiplex PCR, the repertoire was profiled, and TCRdb retains in-frame clones only, with some absent. This sample has 2,000 to 2,500 clones; about 45% occur once, and the top ten carry approximately 24%. V lost 5 bases, J lost 1 base, and 7 bases lay in between. The CDR3 is 13 residues long. Germline V gives CDR1 KGHPV, CDR2 FQNQEV (reference sequence). The time point denotes: mouse harvest day 14 after allogeneic transplant. Each mouse received 10^7 T-cell-depleted marrow cells plus 10^6 splenic CD5+ T cells by tail vein. Tissues came from B6→BALB/c major-mismatch GVHD mice at day 7 or 14.

General study results and limits: Tissue-detected TCR repertoire was only partly captured by blood and spleen T cells.

This chain links TRBV26 with TRBJ2-4; D unresolved. Sequenced input: gut tissue. This clonotype was sampled from a female BALB/c mouse given C57BL/6 T cells with graft-versus-host disease after an allogeneic hematopoietic cell transplant. This CDR3 reads CASSGRGQNTLYF. Incomplete CDR3 DNA: TGTGCCAGCAGTGGACGGGGTCAAAACACCTTGTAC.